This TCR beta chain was found in a study of response to subunit inactivated influenza vaccine. TCRdb re-analysed the RT-PCR reads in MiXCR, keeping a single row per CDR3 protein. The sample contains about 650,000 distinct CDR3 sequences, approximately 15% of which appear only once. The ends were cut back, 2 bases at V and 2 bases at J, with 13 bases in the middle. Per the germline V gene, CDR1 is ENHRY and CDR2 is SYGVKD. The CDR3 runs to 15 residues. The sample holds a few counts of this clonotype. Sequencing used PBMCs from blood, obtained roughly 12 days after vaccination. This receptor was identified in a man between 45 and 60 years old who received an inactivated influenza vaccine. The V and J genes are TRBV10-3 and TRBJ2-7; D not resolved. This CDR3 reads CAISEGVGPPYEQYF. The CDR3 DNA reads TGTGCCATCAGTGAGGGAGTAGGGCCTCCCTACGAGCAGTACTTC.